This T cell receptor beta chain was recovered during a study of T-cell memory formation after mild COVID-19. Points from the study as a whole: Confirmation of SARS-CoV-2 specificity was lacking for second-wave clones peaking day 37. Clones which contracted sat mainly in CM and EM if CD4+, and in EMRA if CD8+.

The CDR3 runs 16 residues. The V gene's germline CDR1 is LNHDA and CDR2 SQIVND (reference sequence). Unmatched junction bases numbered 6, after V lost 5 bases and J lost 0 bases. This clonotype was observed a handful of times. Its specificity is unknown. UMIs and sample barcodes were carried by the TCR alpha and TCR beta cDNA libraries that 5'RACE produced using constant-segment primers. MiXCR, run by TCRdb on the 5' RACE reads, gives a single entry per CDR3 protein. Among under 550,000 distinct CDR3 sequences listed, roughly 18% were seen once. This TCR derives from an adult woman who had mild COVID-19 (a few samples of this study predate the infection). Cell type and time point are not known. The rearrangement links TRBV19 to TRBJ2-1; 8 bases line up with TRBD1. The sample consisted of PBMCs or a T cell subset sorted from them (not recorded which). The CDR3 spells CASSSRDRSSYNEQFF. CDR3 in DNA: TGTGCCAGTAGTTCCCGGGACAGGTCCTCCTACAATGAGCAGTTCTTC.